This T cell receptor beta chain came from a study of CD8+ T cells in alopecia areata. Study-level results: It was lesional scalp, especially alopecia totalis/universalis, that showed higher clonality than normal scalp.

Extracted from the samples, RNA was reverse transcribed into cDNA to serve as the sequencing template. Profiled with immunoSEQ multiplex PCR; TCRdb holds only in-frame clones, not every one. The sample shows about 74,000 clones, 29% of them seen only once. Treatment reported: oral pan-JAK inhibitor, 5-10 mg twice daily. Remarks on this clone: Its cognate antigen is unknown.

Sequenced here: CD8+ T cells sorted from blood, sampled at week 4, from a patient treated with tofacitinib. This sequence originates from a human donor with alopecia areata.

The CDR3: CASSDRAGPNYGYTF. The CDR3 bases are TGTGCCAGCAGTGATAGGGCAGGACCAAACTATGGCTACACCTTC. The chain is built from TRBV25-1 and TRBJ1-2; D gene ambiguous. The CDR3 sequence is 15 residues long. Deletions cut 3 bases from V and 2 bases from J, with 13 bases between. The germline CDR1 and CDR2 sequences are MGHDK and SYGVNS.